A single sample gave rise to the 23 T cell receptor beta chains below, sequenced in a study of blood T cell repertoires in COVID-19 (TCRdb year 2020). The library was prepared using the immunoSEQ multiplex PCR assay. TCRdb holds this immuneACCESS table with in-frame rearrangements only. Some clones are missing; in checked studies, unresolved V genes explain under half, and the rest has no known cause. The sample profile shows about 300,000 clones; roughly 90% of them were found once. The ten largest clones capture approximately 2% of the sample. Sequenced material: peripheral blood. The receptors shown here come from a woman in her 30s with COVID-19, enrolled during active disease.

The rearrangement links TRBV6-5 to TRBJ1-1; D is perhaps TRBD1 (6 bases). The CDR3 runs to 13 residues. With 5 bases removed from V and 8 bases from J, the gap between germline ends came to 15 bases. From germline, CDR1 is MNHEY and CDR2 SVGAGI. The CDR3 is CASSTTGSGEAFF. DNA of the CDR3: TGTGCCAGCAGTACCACAGGGTCGGGGGAAGCTTTCTTT.

This clone was seen a handful of times. The gene calls are TRBV9 and TRBJ2-1; 9 bases match TRBD1. The ends lost 6 bases at V and 6 bases at J; junction bases unmatched: 7. Per the germline V gene, CDR1 is SGDLS and CDR2 is YYNGEE. The CDR3 has 14 residues. The CDR3 DNA is TGTGCCAGCAATGCCGGGACAGGGTTCAATGAGCAGTTCTTC. Translating gives CASNAGTGFNEQFF.

This sequence joins TRBV5-1 and TRBJ1-3; no definite D call. CDR1 is SGHRS and CDR2 is YFSETQ in the germline V gene. Deletions cut 0 bases from V and 0 bases from J, with 13 bases between. The CDR3 is 17 residues long. The CDR3 sequence is CASSLAVDTNSGNTIYF. The CDR3 bases are TGCGCCAGCAGCTTGGCGGTTGACACAAACTCTGGAAACACCATATATTTT.

V usage is TRBV7-9 and J usage is TRBJ1-4; TRBD1 is a possible D gene (5 bases). The germline V gene encodes CDR1 SEHNR and CDR2 FQNEAQ (reference sequence). This CDR3 region has 14 residues. Deletions cut 5 bases from V and 8 bases from J, with 15 bases between. The CDR3 region is CASSPRGAREKLFF. As DNA, the CDR3 is TGTGCCAGCAGCCCCCGTGGGGCGCGAGAAAAACTGTTTTTT. Using reference TRBV7-9 and TRBJ1-4 for the parts outside the CDR3, the full variable domain is DTGVSQNPRHKITKRGQNVTFRCDPISEHNRLYWYRQTLGQGPEFLTYFQNEAQLEKSRLLSDRFSAERPKGSFSTLEIQRTEQGDSAMYLCASSPRGAREKLFFGSGTQLSVL.

The V gene is TRBV2, the J gene TRBJ2-1, with D possibly matching TRBD2 (5 bases). CDR1 and CDR2 from the germline V gene are SNHLY and FYNNEI. CDR3 length: 10 amino acids. V lost 8 bases and J lost 7, with 6 bases in between. CDR3 DNA: TGTGCCAGCGGGGAGAATGAGCAGTTCTTC. Translated: CASGENEQFF.

This chain uses TRBV12-3 or TRBV12-4 with TRBJ2-3; 8 positions match TRBD1. CDR3 length equals 13 residues. The V gene end was trimmed by 6 bases and the J gene end by 6 bases; junction bases not matched to a gene: 5. This chain's CDR3 is CASRTGGWDTQYF. The CDR3 bases are TGTGCCAGCAGAACAGGGGGGTGGGATACGCAGTATTTT.

The chain recombines TRBV11-3 with TRBJ2-2; 7 nucleotides line up with TRBD1. CDR1 is SGHNT, CDR2 YENEEA, per germline. This CDR3 has 17 residues. V lost 5 bases, J lost 3 bases, and 12 bases stayed unmatched. CDR3 DNA sequence: TGTGCCAGCAGCCGATCGACCGGGACAGCCTACACCGGGGAGCTGTTTTTT. This gives the protein CASSRSTGTAYTGELFF.

The chain couples TRBV7-3 to TRBJ2-1; 7 nucleotides agree with TRBD1. The CDR3 loop spans 16 amino acids. V was pared by 2 bases and J by 2 bases, with 6 bases of the junction left unmatched. Germline-derived CDR1 and CDR2 are SGHTA and FQGTGA. The CDR3, as DNA: TGTGCCAGCAGCTTAGATGACAGGGTTACCTACAATGAGCAGTTCTTC. This encodes CASSLDDRVTYNEQFF.

The sample holds one count of this clone. The chain is built from TRBV18 and TRBJ2-2; D not certain. Trimming left V 3 bases short and J 1 base short, with 12 bases between. Germline CDR1 reads KGHSH; CDR2 reads LQKENI. The CDR3 totals 16 residues. CDR3 DNA sequence: TGTGCCAGCTCACCCGGCAGGTCGCAGAACACCGGGGAGCTGTTTTTT. Its protein is CASSPGRSQNTGELFF.

The genes are TRBV19 and TRBJ1-6, with a possible D match to TRBD1 (6 bases). The CDR3 is 13 residues long. V was trimmed by 6 bases and J by 6 bases, leaving 9 bases between them. CDR1 and CDR2 (germline): LNHDA, SQIVND (reference sequence). CDR3 sequence: CASRQDSNSPLHF. The CDR3 DNA reads TGTGCCAGTAGGCAGGACAGTAATTCACCCCTCCACTTT.

This clone was observed once. This chain joins TRBV19 and TRBJ1-6, with D perhaps matching TRBD1 (6 bases). Per germline, CDR1 LNHDA and CDR2 SQIVND (reference sequence). This CDR3 is built from 15 residues. Trimming removed 7 bases from V and 6 bases from J, with 16 bases in between. The CDR3 is CASKSAGEGNSPLHF. The CDR3 DNA sequence: TGTGCCAGTAAGTCGGCAGGGGAAGGTAATTCACCCCTCCACTTT.

V gene TRBV15 combines with J gene TRBJ1-4, with no clear D. CDR1 is LNHNV, CDR2 YYDKDF, per germline (reference sequence). The CDR3 has 15 residues. V lost 1 base to trimming and J lost 4 bases, with 10 bases between them. CDR3 nucleotides: TGTGCCACCAGCAGAGGGAGAGAGATTAATGAAAAACTGTTTTTT. Translating gives CATSRGREINEKLFF.

The chain couples TRBV4-1 to TRBJ1-3, with D possibly TRBD1 on 5 matching bases. The CDR3 sequence is 19 residues long. The ends were cut back, 2 bases at V and 2 bases at J, with 22 bases in the middle. Germline V lookup: CDR1 MGHRA, CDR2 YSYEKL. As DNA, the CDR3 is TGCGCCAGCAGCCAAAGCTCCCTGGCAGGGTACTTACCTGGAAACACCATATATTTT. It encodes CASSQSSLAGYLPGNTIYF.

This chain connects TRBV3-1 (or the pseudogene TRBV3-2) to TRBJ2-3, with unresolved D. Germline V gene data show CDR1 as LGHDT and CDR2 as YNNKEL (reference sequence). The V gene lost 1 base and the J gene lost 0 bases, with 5 bases spanning the gap. This CDR3 has 14 residues. The DNA for the CDR3 is TGTGCCAGCAGCCAAGGGGCCAGCACAGATACGCAGTATTTT. It specifies CASSQGASTDTQYF.

The V and J genes are TRBV2 and TRBJ1-2; 8 bases are shared with TRBD1. The V gene's germline CDR1 is SNHLY and CDR2 FYNNEI. V was clipped by 5 bases and J by 8 bases; unmatched bases: 4. CDR3 size: 12 residues. The CDR3 loop reads CASSPGGAGYTF. CDR3 DNA: TGTGCCAGCAGTCCAGGGGGCGCGGGCTACACCTTC. The full variable domain, its missing parts supplied by reference TRBV2 and TRBJ1-2, is EPEVTQTPSHQVTQMGQEVILRCVPISNHLYFYWYRQILGQKVEFLVSFYNNEISEKSEIFDDQFSVERPDGSNFTLKIRSTKLEDSAMYFCASSPGGAGYTFGSGTRLTVV.

This chain uses TRBV27 with TRBJ1-6, with D maybe TRBD1 (6 bases). CDR1 is MNHEY, CDR2 SMNVEV, per germline (reference sequence). There are 12 residues in the CDR3. Trimming removed 6 bases from V and 6 bases from J, with 6 bases in between. The CDR3 sequence is CASRDSNSPLHF. The CDR3 DNA reads TGTGCCAGCAGGGACAGTAATTCACCCCTCCACTTT.

The chain links TRBV29-1 to TRBJ1-2; the match to TRBD1 covers 7 bases. Germline CDR1 and CDR2: SQVTM and ANQGSEA. This CDR3 contains 12 residues. V shed 6 bases and J 4 bases; nucleotides not matched to a gene: 5. CDR3 region: CSVYRGGYGYTF. CDR3 DNA: TGCAGCGTCTACAGGGGAGGCTATGGCTACACCTTC.

The rearrangement joins TRBV6-5 to TRBJ1-6; no reliable D call. Germline CDR1 reads MNHEY; CDR2 reads SVGAGI. The germline V and J ends were trimmed by 6 bases and 0 bases, with 6 bases remaining between them. This CDR3 is built from 14 residues. The CDR3, as DNA: TGTGCCAGCAGACCGAGCTCCTATAATTCACCCCTCCACTTT. The encoded protein is CASRPSSYNSPLHF.

The chain employs TRBV28 and TRBJ1-5; unclear D gene. The CDR3 loop spans 12 amino acids. Germline CDR1 is MDHEN and CDR2 is SYDVKM. V dropped 2 bases and J dropped 6 bases, with 5 bases sitting between them. The CDR3 reads CASSLQIQPQHF. The CDR3 bases are TGTGCCAGCAGTTTACAAATTCAGCCCCAGCATTTT.

This chain uses TRBV9 with TRBJ2-1; D is uncertain. This CDR3 spans 14 amino acids. The germline V gene has CDR1 SGDLS and CDR2 YYNGEE. Between the trimmed V and J ends, which lost 0 bases and 8 bases, there was a span of 12 bases. The CDR3 region has the DNA TGTGCCAGCAGCGTAGTGCTAGGTTCCGATGAGCAGTTCTTC. Translated: CASSVVLGSDEQFF.

J is TRBJ1-2 and V is TRBV7-2, with a weak D call TRBD1 (5 bases). V lost 1 base and J 3 bases, leaving 15 bases between the germline ends. CDR3 length: 16 residues. Per the germline V gene, CDR1 is SGHTA and CDR2 is FQGNSA. The CDR3 sequence: CASSLGAGPRHYGYTF. The CDR3 nucleotides read TGTGCCAGCAGCTTAGGGGCGGGGCCGCGGCACTATGGCTACACCTTC.

This clone has just a few counts. This chain uses TRBV27 with TRBJ1-1; the match to TRBD1 covers 7 bases. The ends lost 6 bases at V and 4 bases at J; junction bases unmatched: 11. The CDR3 length is 15 residues. Per the germline V gene, CDR1 is MNHEY and CDR2 is SMNVEV (reference sequence). The CDR3 reads CASRAPGYRGTEAFF. In DNA form, the CDR3 reads TGTGCCAGCAGAGCCCCTGGTTACAGGGGCACTGAAGCTTTCTTT.

V usage is TRBV29-1 and J usage is TRBJ2-1; a possible D gene is TRBD2 (5 bases). The germline V gene encodes CDR1 SQVTM and CDR2 ANQGSEA. V was clipped by 2 bases and J by 0 bases, with 14 bases between them. This CDR3 spans 16 amino acids. CDR3 region: CSVEKDGVSSYNEQFF. Here the CDR3 DNA reads TGCAGCGTTGAAAAAGACGGGGTTAGCTCCTACAATGAGCAGTTCTTC.